This T cell receptor beta chain was found in a study of human T cells and chemical hapten exposure. MiXCR, run by TCRdb on the RACE reads, gives a single entry per CDR3 protein. The repertoire holds roughly 380,000 distinct CDR3 sequences, with more than 4.5% as singletons. Germline V gene sequence: CDR1 KGHSH, CDR2 LQKENI. Trimming cost V 2 bases and J 6 bases, with 11 bases left between them. The CDR3 sequence is 13 residues long. Time point defined: pre-sensitization, week 0. The treatment denotes: therapeutic diphenylcyclopropenone sensitization with weekly scalp DPC. The sequencing used whole blood, collected in connection with sensitization to the hapten diphenylcyclopropenone (DPC). The V call is TRBV18, the J call TRBJ2-7; the D call may be TRBD1 or TRBD2 (6 bases each). This clonotype was obtained from a woman aged 45 to 65 with alopecia areata. Some clones in this sample may be carry-over from other donors' samples. The DNA of the CDR3 is TGTGCCAGCTCACCATTAGAGGGGGGCGAGCAGTACTTC. Amino acids: CASSPLEGGEQYF.